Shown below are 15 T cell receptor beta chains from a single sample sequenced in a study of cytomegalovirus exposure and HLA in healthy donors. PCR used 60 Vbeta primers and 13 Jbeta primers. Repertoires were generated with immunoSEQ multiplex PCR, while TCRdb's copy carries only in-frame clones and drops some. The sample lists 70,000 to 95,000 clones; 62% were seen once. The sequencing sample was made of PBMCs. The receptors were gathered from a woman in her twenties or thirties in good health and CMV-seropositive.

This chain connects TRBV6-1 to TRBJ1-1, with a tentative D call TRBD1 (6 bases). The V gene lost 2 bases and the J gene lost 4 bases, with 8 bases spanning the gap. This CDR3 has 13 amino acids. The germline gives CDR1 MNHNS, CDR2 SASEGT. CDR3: CASSELGGTEAFF. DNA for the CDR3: TGTGCCAGCAGTGAATTAGGGGGCACTGAAGCTTTCTTT.

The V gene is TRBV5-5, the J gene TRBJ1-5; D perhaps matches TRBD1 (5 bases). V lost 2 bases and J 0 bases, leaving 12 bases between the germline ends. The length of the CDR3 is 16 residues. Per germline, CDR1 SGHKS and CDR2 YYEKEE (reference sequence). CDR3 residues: CASSLGHRISNQPQHF. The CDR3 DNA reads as TGTGCCAGCAGCTTAGGACACAGAATTAGCAATCAGCCCCAGCATTTT.

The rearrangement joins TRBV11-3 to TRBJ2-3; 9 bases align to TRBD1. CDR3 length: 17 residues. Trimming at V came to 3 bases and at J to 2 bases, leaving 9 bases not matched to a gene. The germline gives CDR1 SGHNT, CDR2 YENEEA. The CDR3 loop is CASSFGTGTGPTDTQYF. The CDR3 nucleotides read TGTGCCAGCAGCTTCGGGACCGGGACAGGGCCCACAGATACGCAGTATTTT.

In DNA, the CDR3 is TGTGCCAGCAGTATTACGACTAGCGGGGATTCTAACAATGAGCAGTTCTTC. Encoded protein: CASSITTSGDSNNEQFF. The chain recombines TRBV9 with TRBJ2-1; 11 nucleotides match TRBD2. Unmatched junction bases numbered 12, after V lost 5 bases and J lost 5 bases. The CDR3 has 17 amino acids. Germline V gene sequence: CDR1 SGDLS, CDR2 YYNGEE.

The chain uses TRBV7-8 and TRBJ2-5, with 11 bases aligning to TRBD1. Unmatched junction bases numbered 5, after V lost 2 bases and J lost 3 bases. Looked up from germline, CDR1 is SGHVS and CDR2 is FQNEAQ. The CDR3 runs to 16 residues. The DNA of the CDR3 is TGTGCCAGCAGCTTAAGGGTGGGACAGGGGGAAGAGACCCAGTACTTC. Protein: CASSLRVGQGEETQYF.

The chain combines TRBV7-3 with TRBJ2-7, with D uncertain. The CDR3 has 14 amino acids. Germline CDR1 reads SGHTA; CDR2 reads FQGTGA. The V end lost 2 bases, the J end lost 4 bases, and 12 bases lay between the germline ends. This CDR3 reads CASSLPRESYEQYF. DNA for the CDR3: TGTGCCAGCAGCTTACCCCGAGAAAGTTACGAGCAGTACTTC.

The CDR3 region has the DNA TGTGCCAGCTCACCAAGCCAGGGGAAAACTGAAGCTTTCTTT. Its translation is CASSPSQGKTEAFF. The genes are TRBV18 and TRBJ1-1; tentatively, D is TRBD1 (6 bases). Trimming left V 2 bases short and J 5 bases short, with 12 bases between. The CDR3 has 14 amino acids. CDR1 KGHSH and CDR2 LQKENI come from the germline V gene.

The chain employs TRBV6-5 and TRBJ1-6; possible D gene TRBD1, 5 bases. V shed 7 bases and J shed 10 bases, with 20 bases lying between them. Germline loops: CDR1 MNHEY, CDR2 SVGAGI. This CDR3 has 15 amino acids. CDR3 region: CASTPGGTHGSPLHF. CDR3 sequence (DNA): TGTGCCAGCACCCCGGGCGGGACCCACGGATCACCCCTCCACTTT.

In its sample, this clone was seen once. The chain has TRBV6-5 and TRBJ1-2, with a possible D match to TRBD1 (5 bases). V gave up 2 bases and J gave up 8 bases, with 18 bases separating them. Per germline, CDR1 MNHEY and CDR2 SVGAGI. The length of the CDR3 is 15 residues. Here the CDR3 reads CASSYRGVAVRGYTF. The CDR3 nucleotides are TGTGCCAGCAGTTACCGGGGGGTGGCCGTCAGAGGCTACACCTTC.

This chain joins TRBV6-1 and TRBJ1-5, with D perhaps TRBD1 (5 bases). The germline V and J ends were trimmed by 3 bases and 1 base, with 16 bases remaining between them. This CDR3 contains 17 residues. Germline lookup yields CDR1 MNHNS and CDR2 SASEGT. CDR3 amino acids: CASSDEARDVSNQPQHF. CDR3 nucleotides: TGTGCCAGCAGTGACGAGGCGCGGGACGTGAGCAATCAGCCCCAGCATTTT.

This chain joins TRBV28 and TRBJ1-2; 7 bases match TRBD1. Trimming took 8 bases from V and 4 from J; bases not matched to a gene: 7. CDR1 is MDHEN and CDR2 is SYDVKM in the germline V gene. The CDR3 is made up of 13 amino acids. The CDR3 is CASGRQGAYGYTF. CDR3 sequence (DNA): TGTGCCAGCGGAAGACAGGGTGCCTATGGCTACACCTTC.

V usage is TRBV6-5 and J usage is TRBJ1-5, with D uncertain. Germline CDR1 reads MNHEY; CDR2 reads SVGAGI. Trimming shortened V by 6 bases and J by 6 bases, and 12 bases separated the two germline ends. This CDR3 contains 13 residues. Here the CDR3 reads CASRRAASQPQHF. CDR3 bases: TGTGCCAGCAGGAGGGCAGCGAGTCAGCCCCAGCATTTT.

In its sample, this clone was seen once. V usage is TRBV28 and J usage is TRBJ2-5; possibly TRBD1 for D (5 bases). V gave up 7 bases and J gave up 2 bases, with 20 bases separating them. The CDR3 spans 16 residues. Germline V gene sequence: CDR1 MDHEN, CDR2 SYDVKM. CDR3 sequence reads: CASTTPLRGAQETQYF. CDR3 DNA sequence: TGTGCCAGCACCACCCCGCTAAGGGGTGCACAAGAGACCCAGTACTTC.

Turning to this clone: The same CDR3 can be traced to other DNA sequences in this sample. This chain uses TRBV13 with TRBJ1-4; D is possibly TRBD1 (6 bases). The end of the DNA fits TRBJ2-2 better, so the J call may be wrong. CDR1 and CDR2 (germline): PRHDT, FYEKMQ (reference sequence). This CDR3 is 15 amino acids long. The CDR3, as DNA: TGTGCCAGCAGCTTAGCCAGGGATGGGGGCTCGGAGCTGTTTTTT. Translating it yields CASSLARDGGSELFF.

CDR3 sequence: CASSGRGQSDTQYF. In DNA form, the CDR3 reads TGTGCCAGCAGCGGCAGGGGGCAATCAGATACGCAGTATTTT. This rearrangement joins TRBV11-3 to TRBJ2-3; 8 nucleotides agree with TRBD1. V shed 5 bases, J shed 4 bases, and the junction held 5 bases outside the gene matches. Germline values: CDR1 SGHNT, CDR2 YENEEA. The CDR3 length is 14 residues.